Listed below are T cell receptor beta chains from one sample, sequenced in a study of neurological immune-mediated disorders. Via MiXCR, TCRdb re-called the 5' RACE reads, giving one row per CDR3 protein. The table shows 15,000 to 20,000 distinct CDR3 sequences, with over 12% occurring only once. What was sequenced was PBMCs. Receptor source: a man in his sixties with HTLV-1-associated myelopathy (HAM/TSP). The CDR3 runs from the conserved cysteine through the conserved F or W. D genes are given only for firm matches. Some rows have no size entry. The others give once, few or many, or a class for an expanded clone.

TGTGCCAGCTCATCTTACAGGGGCAGCACAGATACGCAGTATTTT	CASSSYRGSTDTQYF	TRBD1	15	many	TRBV19	TRBJ2-3
TGTGCCAGCAGCACGACTAGCGCTTATCCGGAGACCCAGTACTTC	CASSTTSAYPETQYF	TRBD2	15	once	TRBV7-9	TRBJ2-5
TGTGCCAGCTCACCGGAGCGGGGGGCCGTCGGCGGGGAGCTGTTTTTT	CASSPERGAVGGELFF	TRBD2	16	many	TRBV18	TRBJ2-2
TGCGCCAGCAGCTACCGGGCTCACACAGATACGCAGTATTTT	CASSYRAHTDTQYF	NA	14	medium-sized	TRBV5-1	TRBJ2-3
TGCGCCAGCAGCTTGGTGGCTAGCGGGGTGAGACAAGAGACCCAGTACTTC	CASSLVASGVRQETQYF	TRBD2	17	many	TRBV5-1	TRBJ2-5
TGTGCCAGCAGTTTACGGTCTGGGGCCAACGTCCTGACTTTC	CASSLRSGANVLTF	NA	14	medium-sized	TRBV28	TRBJ2-6
TGTGCCAGCAGCCCCCAACTGAGGGACACTGAAGCTTTCTTT	CASSPQLRDTEAFF	NA	14	many	TRBV3-1	TRBJ1-1
TGTGCCAGCAGCCCTACCGGGACAGGGGCCTACAATGAGCAGTTCTTC	CASSPTGTGAYNEQFF	TRBD1	16	many	TRBV6-5	TRBJ2-1
TGCAGTGCTAACCGTTACCTGGGGGGGCGGCGTGAGCAGTTCTTC	CSANRYLGGRREQFF	NA	15	many	TRBV20-1	TRBJ2-1
TGTGCCAGCAGCCAATCCAGGGTGAAGAGTTCACCCCTCCACTTT	CASSQSRVKSSPLHF	NA	15	many	TRBV14	TRBJ1-6
TGTGCCAGCAGCTTTACCGGGACAGGGACCTACGAGCAGTACTTC	CASSFTGTGTYEQYF	TRBD1	15	NA	TRBV7-2	TRBJ2-7
TGCGCCAGCAGCTTGGCACCAGGGGAGGGCCTGAACACTGAAGCTTTCTTT	CASSLAPGEGLNTEAFF	NA	17	many	TRBV5-1	TRBJ1-1
TGCGCCAGCAGCTTGACTCTACAGGGAGGCACTGAAGCTTTCTTT	CASSLTLQGGTEAFF	NA	15	many	TRBV5-1	TRBJ1-1
NA	CSVEGGETYEQYFGPGTDTQYF	NA	22	NA	TRBV29-1	TRBJ2-3
TGCAGTGGCAGGGGACACCATTCGAACACTGAAGCTTTCTTT	CSGRGHHSNTEAFF	NA	14	many	TRBV20-1	TRBJ1-1
TGCAGTGCTAGCCACCCTAACTATGGCTACACCTTC	CSASHPNYGYTF	NA	12	many	TRBV20-1	TRBJ1-2
TGTGCCAGCAGCTTAGGACTAGCGGGGCCCTCCTACGAGCAGTACTTC	CASSLGLAGPSYEQYF	TRBD2	16	medium-sized	TRBV7-2	TRBJ2-7
TGTGCCATCAGAATGGACAGCCTGAACACTGAAGCTTTCTTT	CAIRMDSLNTEAFF	NA	14	many	TRBV10-3	TRBJ1-1
TGCAGTGCTAGGGGCGCGAGGGGCAATCAGCCCCAGCATTTT	CSARGARGNQPQHF	NA	14	many	TRBV20-1	TRBJ1-5
TGTGCCAGCAGCCGCGGGACAGGGGAAGCCCTAAGCACAGATACGCAGTATTTT	CASSRGTGEALSTDTQYF	TRBD1	18	many	TRBV4-2	TRBJ2-3
TGCGCCAGCAGCCCGGACAGGGCGCGCTACGAGCAGTACTTC	CASSPDRARYEQYF	TRBD1	14	large	TRBV5-1	TRBJ2-7
TGCGCCAGCAGCCGCGGTGGGGGCACTGAAGCTTTCTTT	CASSRGGGTEAFF	NA	13	many	TRBV5-1	TRBJ1-1
TGCAGTGCTAGCGGGGGACCCGGCACAGATACGCAGTATTTT	CSASGGPGTDTQYF	NA	14	many	TRBV20-1	TRBJ2-3
TGTGCCAGCAGCTTGGTACGCACTGAAGCTTTCTTT	CASSLVRTEAFF	NA	12	many	TRBV5-6	TRBJ1-1
TGTGCCAGCAGGGAAGGACAGGGGCCCTACGAGCAGTACTTC	CASREGQGPYEQYF	TRBD1	14	few	TRBV6-2/TRBV6-3	TRBJ2-7
TGCAGTGCTAGAGATCCAGGGGGAGAAAAACTGTTTTTT	CSARDPGGEKLFF	TRBD1	13	many	TRBV20-1	TRBJ1-4